The source of this T cell receptor (beta chain) is a study of T cell repertoires in cytomegalovirus infection. Whole-study context: Public signatures in TCR beta pointed to CMV infection and matching HLA type.

A remark on this clonotype: Its antigen is as yet unknown.

The CDR3 totals 14 residues. The ends were cut back, 3 bases at V and 7 bases at J, with 13 bases in the middle. The germline gives CDR1 MDHEN, CDR2 SYDVKM. Via MiXCR, TCRdb re-called the reads, giving one row per CDR3 protein. The table has around 260,000 distinct CDR3 sequences, roughly a quarter seen once. Study conclusions and caveats: HLA-C-restricted CMV-specific TCR beta clonotypes prevailed in the ex vivo response.

The source material was PBMCs. The V call is TRBV28, the J call TRBJ2-1; TRBD1 or TRBD2 may be the D gene (5 bases each). This TCR was sampled from a human donor in good health (CMV status not recorded). Some clones in this sample may be carry-over from other donors' samples. The CDR3: CASSLVGTQNEQFF. The CDR3 DNA sequence: TGTGCCAGCAGTTTGGTCGGGACGCAAAATGAGCAGTTCTTC.